By frequency, the clone carrying this T cell receptor (beta chain) registers large. This specimen comes from a study of diagnostic markers for celiac disease. TCRdb re-called the reads; one entry per CDR3 protein, DNA not given. This sample's table reports about 1,300 distinct CDR3 sequences. The CDR3 extends over 14 amino acids. Germline CDR1 MDHEN, CDR2 SYDVKM. The rearrangement uses TRBV28 and TRBJ1-2. The sequenced sample consisted of either unsorted cells or a sorted T cell fraction (not recorded which). The origin of this receptor is a human donor. This table probably holds off-target reads from a library built for another chain. The CDR3 loop reads CASAQGEGTYGYTF.